This T cell receptor beta chain came from a study of T cell responses to AZD1222 COVID-19 vaccine. Using immunoSEQ multiplex PCR, the repertoire was profiled, and TCRdb retains in-frame clones only, with some absent. The profile covers approximately 100,000 clones, with 87% appearing a single time and around 12% taken by the ten largest. For this clone: Antigen: not known.

Study results and caveats: Vaccine-associated CD4 TCRs ranged over spike, dominating at 160-218 and 743-854.

With 2 bases removed from V and 3 bases from J, the gap between germline ends came to 14 bases. The CDR3 is 16 amino acids. Per germline, CDR1 LGHNA and CDR2 YNFKEQ. The chain has TRBV4-2 and TRBJ1-3; a possible D gene is TRBD1 (5 bases). The source of this sequence is an adult in good health. The sample here was peripheral blood, taken on day 0 of AZD1222 vaccination. CDR3 sequence reads: CASSQRVQGGGNTIYF. The DNA for the CDR3 is TGTGCCAGCAGCCAACGGGTCCAGGGAGGTGGAAACACCATATATTTT.